Described below is a single TCR beta chain sequence and its context. The sample comes from a study of blood T cell repertoires in COVID-19. Overall study: Donors in the United States, Italy and Spain gave samples during acute or convalescent COVID-19. PBMCs, B-cell-depleted T cells, or T cells were the source of the cDNA or gDNA that made up the material.

Participant ages covered roughly 18 to 89 years across 20 to 25 US areas. Cohorts were determined from participant-reported clinical history. Profiling relied on immunoSEQ multiplex PCR, and the TCRdb table lists in-frame clones only, not all of them. The data contain fewer than 250,000 clones, around 85% of them singletons. Germline loops: CDR1 MNHEY, CDR2 SVGAGI. The CDR3 covers 13 residues. With 6 bases removed from V and 7 bases from J, the gap between germline ends came to 13 bases. This receptor was identified in a woman in her twenties or thirties who had recovered from COVID-19. The specimen was PBMCs or T cells enriched from blood (not recorded which). The chain combines TRBV6-5 with TRBJ1-5; D remains ambiguous. CDR3 protein: CASRFSLRQPQHF. In DNA, the CDR3 is TGTGCCAGCAGGTTTTCGTTGAGGCAGCCCCAGCATTTT.